This is a list of T cell receptor beta chains from one sample in a study of human T cells and chemical hapten exposure. Using its own MiXCR run on the RACE reads, TCRdb lists one record per CDR3 protein. This repertoire shows approximately 86,000 distinct CDR3 sequences, under 13% found once; its top ten account for 0.8% to 1.2%. The source was whole blood, collected in connection with sensitization to the hapten diphenylcyclopropenone (DPC). The source of these receptors is a woman aged 25 to 39 with alopecia areata. Some clones in this sample may be carry-over from other donors' samples. Both conserved end residues are part of each CDR3. Each record gives: V gene, D gene, clone size, J gene, CDR3 DNA, CDR3 protein. A D gene is named only where the DNA matches it firmly. Clone size is given for some rows only: seen once, a few or many times, or a class if the clone is expanded.

>TRBV6-5|NA|few|TRBJ1-6
TGTGCCAGCAATCAGGACGGTCTGGGTAATTCACCCCTCCACTTT
CASNQDGLGNSPLHF
>TRBV4-3|NA|few|TRBJ1-1
TGCGCCAGCAGCCAAGAGAGACCTGTAAAGGGAAACACTGAAGCTTTCTTT
CASSQERPVKGNTEAFF
>TRBV6-6|NA|many|TRBJ2-7
TGTGCCAGCAGTTACGCTGTAGTTGTCGGCAGGACGGGTGAGCAGTACTTC
CASSYAVVVGRTGEQYF
>TRBV6-1|NA|many|TRBJ2-5
TGTGCCAGCAGGTCAGGGATTATCGAGACCCAGTACTTC
CASRSGIIETQYF
>TRBV2|NA|few|TRBJ1-1
TGTGCCAGCAGTGTTCAGGGTAACACTGAAGCTTTCTTT
CASSVQGNTEAFF
>TRBV18|TRBD1|NA|TRBJ1-3
TGTGCCAGCTCACCACTTACGACAGGGAGAAGTGGAAACACCATATATTTT
CASSPLTTGRSGNTIYF
>TRBV11-2|NA|many|TRBJ2-5
TGTGCCAGCAGCTTACCCTTCGCGGGGATTCTAGAGACCCAGTACTTC
CASSLPFAGILETQYF
>TRBV7-9|NA|many|TRBJ1-1
TGTGCCAGCAGATCTCGAACTGGGGGCGGGGAAAGTGAAGCTTTCTTT
CASRSRTGGGESEAFF
>TRBV7-9|TRBD2|few|TRBJ2-2
TGTGCCAGCAGCGCCAGCGGGAGCTGGACCGGGGAGCTGTTTTTT
CASSASGSWTGELFF
>TRBV29-1|NA|few|TRBJ1-1
TGCAGCGTAGATACAGGGTTCGGGAGCACTGAAGCTTTCTTT
CSVDTGFGSTEAFF